A single sample is the source of the 11 T cell receptor beta chains below, sequenced in a study of CD8 T cells in ankylosing spondylitis. Overall study findings and caveats: Blood from ankylosing spondylitis patients appeared to carry a characteristic roughly 8-variant TCR beta motif.

Their recognized antigens are unknown. MiXCR, applied by TCRdb to the 5' RACE reads, yields one record per CDR3 protein. The sample consists of around 770,000 distinct CDR3 sequences, over 15% of them appearing once. The material sequenced was blood, either unsorted or a sorted T cell fraction (not recorded which). Source of these receptors: a male donor with ankylosing spondylitis.

In this sample, this clonotype turned up many times. The rearrangement uses TRBV7-9 and TRBJ2-1; D remains ambiguous. Deletions cut 1 base from V and 9 bases from J, with 7 bases between. The V gene's germline CDR1 is SEHNR and CDR2 FQNEAQ (reference sequence). The CDR3 loop spans 12 amino acids. The CDR3 nucleotides are TGTGCCAGCAGCTTAGGGGGTTTTGAGCAGTTCTTC. It is translated as CASSLGGFEQFF. The whole variable domain, filled in from reference TRBV7-9 and TRBJ2-1, reads DTGVSQNPRHKITKRGQNVTFRCDPISEHNRLYWYRQTLGQGPEFLTYFQNEAQLEKSRLLSDRFSAERPKGSFSTLEIQRTEQGDSAMYLCASSLGGFEQFFGPGTRLTVL.

This clonotype was recorded a few times. The chain couples TRBV12-3 or TRBV12-4 to TRBJ2-1; the D gene is possibly TRBD2 (5 bases). This CDR3 spans 14 amino acids. Trimming shortened V by 8 bases and J by 1 base, and 12 bases separated the two germline ends. The CDR3 sequence is CASGVGSSYNEQFF. CDR3 nucleotide sequence: TGTGCCAGCGGGGTGGGGAGTTCCTACAATGAGCAGTTCTTC.

This chain connects TRBV5-1 to TRBJ2-1; 10 bases line up with TRBD2. With V trimmed by 0 bases and J by 9 bases, 12 bases remained unmatched. Germline CDR1 reads SGHRS; CDR2 reads YFSETQ. The CDR3 sequence is 17 residues long. Here the CDR3 reads CASSLDLSGRAGTEQFF. The CDR3 coding sequence is TGCGCCAGCAGCTTGGACTTGAGCGGGAGGGCCGGTACTGAGCAGTTCTTC.

This clonotype was observed a handful of times. The rearrangement links TRBV4-3 to TRBJ2-7, with a possible D match to TRBD2 (6 bases). V lost 1 base, J lost 0 bases, and 10 bases lay in between. Germline V gene sequence: CDR1 LGHNA, CDR2 YSLEER. This CDR3 has 15 amino acids. CDR3 DNA: TGCGCCAGCAGCCAAGTATGGGACTCCTCCTACGAGCAGTACTTC. Protein product: CASSQVWDSSYEQYF.

The chain is built from TRBV29-1 and TRBJ2-1, with 7 bases aligning to TRBD1. This CDR3 is built from 14 residues. Losses at the gene ends were 3 bases for V and 3 bases for J; bases not matched to a gene: 5. Germline V CDR1 and CDR2: SQVTM, ANQGSEA. This chain's CDR3 is CSVDKGASYNEQFF. CDR3 coding DNA: TGCAGCGTTGATAAGGGGGCTAGCTACAATGAGCAGTTCTTC.

This clonotype was picked up a small number of times. The chain joins TRBV9 to TRBJ2-5; 8 bases match TRBD1. V was pared by 0 bases and J by 2 bases, with 6 bases of the junction left unmatched. CDR3 length: 16 amino acids. From germline, CDR1 is SGDLS and CDR2 YYNGEE. The CDR3 reads CASSVASNRGQETQYF. The CDR3 nucleotides read TGTGCCAGCAGCGTAGCTTCCAACAGGGGGCAAGAGACCCAGTACTTC.

This clonotype turned up a few times. V and J are TRBV6-6 and TRBJ1-5; weak D call: TRBD1 (6 bases). V was shortened by 8 bases and J by 6 bases, with 14 bases between the two germline ends. The V gene's germline CDR1 is MNHNY and CDR2 SVGAGI (reference sequence). The CDR3 is made up of 13 amino acids. The CDR3, as DNA: TGTGCCAGCGTAGGGGGGGACGGTCAGCCCCAGCATTTT. It translates to CASVGGDGQPQHF.

V is TRBV5-1 and J is TRBJ2-3, with 7 bases identical to TRBD2. The length of the CDR3 is 15 residues. Germline V gene lookup returns CDR1 SGHRS and CDR2 YFSETQ. J was trimmed by 4 bases and V by 2 bases; bases with no gene match: 7. The DNA for the CDR3 is TGCGCCAGCAGCTTTGGCGGGAGTATTGCAGATACGCAGTATTTT. As protein: CASSFGGSIADTQYF.

This chain joins TRBV4-3 and TRBJ2-1; D is possibly TRBD2 (6 bases). Germline CDR1 and CDR2: LGHNA and YSLEER. Deletions cut 0 bases from V and 4 bases from J, with 7 bases between. The CDR3 spans 14 residues. CDR3 sequence: CASSQDGGYNEQFF. The CDR3 DNA reads as TGCGCCAGCAGCCAAGATGGGGGGTACAATGAGCAGTTCTTC.

The chain uses TRBV5-6 and TRBJ2-6; D is perhaps TRBD2 (6 bases). Trimming took 4 bases from V and 0 from J, leaving 23 bases between them. The CDR3 extends over 20 amino acids. Germline CDR1 reads SGHDT; CDR2 reads YYEEEE. The CDR3 coding sequence is TGTGCCAGCAGCCCGGATCCTAGCGACGGCAGAACCTCTGGGGCCAACGTCCTGACTTTC. It yields the protein CASSPDPSDGRTSGANVLTF.

V and J are TRBV7-9 and TRBJ2-7; 7 positions agree with TRBD1. The CDR3 is 17 residues long. Trimming took 5 bases from V and 4 from J; bases not matched to a gene: 17. Germline V gene sequence: CDR1 SEHNR, CDR2 FQNEAQ (reference sequence). CDR3 protein: CASSPAPQQGTGYEQYF. CDR3 in DNA: TGTGCCAGCAGCCCAGCTCCCCAACAGGGGACGGGATACGAGCAGTACTTC.